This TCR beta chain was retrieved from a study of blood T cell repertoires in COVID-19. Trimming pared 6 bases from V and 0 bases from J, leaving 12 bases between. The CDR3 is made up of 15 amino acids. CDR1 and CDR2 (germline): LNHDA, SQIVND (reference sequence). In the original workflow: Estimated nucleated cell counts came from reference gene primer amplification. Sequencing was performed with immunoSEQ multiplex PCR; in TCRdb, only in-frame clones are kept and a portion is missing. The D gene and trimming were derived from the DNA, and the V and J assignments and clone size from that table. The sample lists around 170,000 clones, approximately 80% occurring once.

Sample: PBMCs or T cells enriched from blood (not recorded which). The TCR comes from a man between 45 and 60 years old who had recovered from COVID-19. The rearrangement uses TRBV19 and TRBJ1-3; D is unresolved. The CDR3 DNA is TGTGCCAGTAGCCTCCAGGATTACTCTGGAAACACCATATATTTT. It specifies CASSLQDYSGNTIYF.